This T cell receptor beta chain was found in a study of regulatory T cells in long-lasting Graves disease. HTBI primers from iRepertoire and Arm-PCR of CDR3 regions yielded the TCR beta libraries. TCRdb reprocessed the multiplex PCR reads via MiXCR and lists one record per CDR3 protein. The sample consists of over 500,000 distinct CDR3 sequences, less than 20% of them appearing once. The germline V gene has CDR1 WNHNN and CDR2 SYGVQD (reference sequence). V was pared by 5 bases and J by 1 base, with 10 bases between. CDR3 length: 14 amino acids. There are many counts of this clonotype. Time point described: newly diagnosed GD, antithyroid drugs for less than 3 months. Preparation of the TCR library used RNA extracted from PBMCs. The sample also formed part of further work on T cells in Graves' hyperthyroidism and ophthalmopathy. As that study records: Diagnostic assessment was based on clinical symptoms, serum thyroxine and TRAb, thyroid ultrasound and orbital computed tomography.

The TCR sequence derives from a woman in her 30s with Graves disease. This sequence joins TRBV10-1 and TRBJ2-3; D assignment may be TRBD1 or TRBD2 (5 bases each). This material consisted of peripheral blood mononuclear cells (PBMCs), taken at new diagnosis, from a patient treated with antithyroid drugs. The CDR3 DNA sequence: TGCGCCAGCAGTCGGGGCCGAGGCACAGATACGCAGTATTTT. This translates into CASSRGRGTDTQYF.